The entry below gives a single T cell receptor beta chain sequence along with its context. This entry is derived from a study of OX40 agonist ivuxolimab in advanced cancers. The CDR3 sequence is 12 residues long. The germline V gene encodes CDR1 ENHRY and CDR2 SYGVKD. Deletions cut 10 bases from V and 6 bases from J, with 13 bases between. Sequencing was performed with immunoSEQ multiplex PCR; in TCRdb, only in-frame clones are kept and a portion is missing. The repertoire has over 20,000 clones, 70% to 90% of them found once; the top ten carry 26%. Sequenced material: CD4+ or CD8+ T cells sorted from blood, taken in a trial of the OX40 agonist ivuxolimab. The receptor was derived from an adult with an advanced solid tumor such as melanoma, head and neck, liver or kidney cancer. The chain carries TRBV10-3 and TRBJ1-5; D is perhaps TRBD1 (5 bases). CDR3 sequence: CASGAGSQPQHF. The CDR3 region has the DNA TGTGCCAGCGGGGCAGGGAGTCAGCCCCAGCATTTT.